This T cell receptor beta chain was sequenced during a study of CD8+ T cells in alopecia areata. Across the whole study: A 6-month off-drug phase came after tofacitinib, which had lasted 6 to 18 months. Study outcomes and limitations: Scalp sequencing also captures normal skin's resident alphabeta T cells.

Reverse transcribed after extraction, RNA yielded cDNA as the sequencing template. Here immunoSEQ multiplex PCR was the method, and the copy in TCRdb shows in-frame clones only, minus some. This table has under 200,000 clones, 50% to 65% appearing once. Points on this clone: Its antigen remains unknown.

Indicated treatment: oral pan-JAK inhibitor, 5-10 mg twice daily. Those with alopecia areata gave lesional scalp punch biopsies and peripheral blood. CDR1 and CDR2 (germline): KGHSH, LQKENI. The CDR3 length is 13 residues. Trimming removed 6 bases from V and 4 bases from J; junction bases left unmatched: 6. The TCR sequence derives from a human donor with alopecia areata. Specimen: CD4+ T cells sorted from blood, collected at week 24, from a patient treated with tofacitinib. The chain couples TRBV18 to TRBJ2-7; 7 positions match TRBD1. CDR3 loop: CASSDRVGYEQYF. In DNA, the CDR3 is TGTGCCAGCTCCGACAGGGTGGGGTACGAGCAGTACTTC.